This T cell receptor beta chain stems from a study of post-analysis software for immune sequencing data. Turning to the study itself: The patients showed relapsing-remitting, secondary progressive and progressive-relapsing multiple sclerosis courses.

Findings and caveats of the study: Strong co-clustering by F measure was seen for same-batch samples. Significantly decreased normalized Chao1 diversity was recorded for multiple sclerosis patients relative to controls. Comparison of patients with controls showed 4 to 6 TRBV segments more frequent in patients, TRBV5-6, TRBV5-1 and TRBV20-1 among them.

The library was made from cDNA and included unique molecular identifiers. Roughly 500,000 cDNA molecules were obtained from around 1 to 9.1 million T cells. TCRdb redid the calling of the PCR reads with MiXCR, one entry per CDR3 protein. The table shows roughly 650,000 distinct CDR3 sequences, with around 64% occurring only once. Germline lookup yields CDR1 MNHEY and CDR2 SVGAGI. With 0 bases removed from V and 10 bases from J, the gap between germline ends came to 16 bases. The CDR3 extends over 15 amino acids. Worth noting for this clonotype: Its antigen is as yet unknown.

Sequenced: blood. The TCR originated in a girl aged 2 to 10 with multiple sclerosis. The V call is TRBV6-5, the J call TRBJ2-1; D might be TRBD2 (7 bases). The CDR3 protein is CASSYSWGRGGEQFF. DNA of the CDR3: TGTGCCAGCAGTTACTCGTGGGGGAGGGGGGGCGAGCAGTTCTTC.